These T cell receptor beta chains were read from a single sample in a study of blood T cell repertoires in COVID-19. Using immunoSEQ multiplex PCR, the repertoire was profiled, and TCRdb retains in-frame clones only, with some absent. The sample shows some 200,000 clones, approximately 84% of them seen only once. The sequenced material came from peripheral blood. Receptors originate from a human donor with acute or convalescent COVID-19. The donor label of this sample is uncertain. Each CDR3 is given with its conserved first and last residue. The D gene is left open where the match is weak. Clone size appears in some rows only: once, few, many, or a class for an expanded clone.

clone_size	v_call	d_call	j_call	cdr3_aa	cdr3_nt
-	TRBV10-2	TRBD1	TRBJ2-6	CASSPQGAPGANVLTF	TGCGCCAGCAGCCCTCAGGGGGCGCCAGGGGCCAACGTCCTGACTTTC
-	TRBV6-5	TRBD2	TRBJ2-7	CASSYSASGRNYEQYF	TGTGCCAGCAGCTACTCGGCTAGCGGGAGGAACTACGAGCAGTACTTC
-	TRBV5-1	-	TRBJ2-2	CASSRQESTGELFF	TGCGCCAGCAGCCGACAGGAGAGCACCGGGGAGCTGTTTTTT
-	TRBV5-1	TRBD1	TRBJ1-1	CASSLGGGGTEAFF	TGCGCCAGCAGCTTGGGAGGGGGCGGCACTGAAGCTTTCTTT
-	TRBV10-3	-	TRBJ1-1	CAISVGGATEAFF	TGTGCCATCAGTGTAGGGGGGGCCACTGAAGCTTTCTTT
once	TRBV29-1	TRBD1	TRBJ2-1	CSVDRGFNEQFF	TGCAGCGTGGACAGGGGGTTCAATGAGCAGTTCTTC
-	TRBV19	-	TRBJ1-4	CASSMAAGIGEKLFF	TGTGCCAGTAGTATGGCCGCAGGGATCGGAGAAAAACTGTTTTTT
-	TRBV10-1	TRBD2	TRBJ2-2	CASSPQPGGVAGGELFF	TGCGCCAGCAGTCCTCAGCCGGGCGGAGTAGCGGGAGGGGAGCTGTTTTTT
-	TRBV30	TRBD1	TRBJ1-4	CAWSKGQGEEKLFF	TGTGCCTGGAGTAAAGGACAGGGAGAGGAAAAACTGTTTTTT
-	TRBV5-1	TRBD1	TRBJ2-1	CASSPGATGGVYNEQFF	TGCGCCAGCAGCCCGGGAGCAACAGGGGGAGTCTACAATGAGCAGTTCTTC
-	TRBV10-2	-	TRBJ2-2	CASSRQGGNTGELFF	TGCGCCAGCAGCAGACAGGGAGGGAACACCGGGGAGCTGTTTTTT
-	TRBV18	TRBD2	TRBJ2-1	CASSPGSGSAYNEQFF	TGTGCCAGCTCACCCGGTAGCGGGAGTGCGTACAATGAGCAGTTCTTC
-	TRBV19	-	TRBJ2-6	CASSIVLGGSGANVLTF	TGTGCCAGTAGTATAGTACTAGGGGGCTCTGGGGCCAACGTCCTGACTTTC
-	TRBV7-3	TRBD2	TRBJ2-1	CASSFGTRDEQFF	TGTGCCAGCAGCTTCGGGACTAGGGATGAGCAGTTCTTC
-	TRBV5-1	-	TRBJ1-2	CASRGPTGNGYTF	TGCGCCAGCCGTGGCCCGACAGGAAATGGCTACACCTTC
-	TRBV28	TRBD1	TRBJ1-2	CASSLQGQGGYGYTF	TGTGCCAGCAGTTTACAGGGACAGGGGGGCTATGGCTACACCTTC
once	TRBV28	-	TRBJ1-2	CASTTGIYGYTF	TGTGCCAGCACCACAGGGATCTATGGCTACACCTTC
-	TRBV11-2	-	TRBJ2-7	CASTLIQGAYEQYF	TGTGCCAGCACCCTAATACAGGGTGCCTACGAGCAGTACTTC
once	TRBV27	TRBD2	TRBJ2-1	CASSSRLAGDYNEQFF	TGTGCCAGCAGTTCCCGACTAGCGGGAGACTACAATGAGCAGTTCTTC
few	TRBV9	TRBD1	TRBJ1-4	CASSGSQGFNEKLFF	TGTGCCAGCAGCGGGTCACAGGGGTTTAATGAAAAACTGTTTTTT
-	TRBV5-1	TRBD2	TRBJ2-7	CASSPGTAGGYSYEQYF	TGCGCCAGCAGCCCCGGGACAGCGGGGGGATACTCCTACGAGCAGTACTTC
few	TRBV6-5	-	TRBJ1-1	CASRLTGVPEAFF	TGTGCCAGCAGATTAACAGGTGTTCCTGAAGCTTTCTTT
once	TRBV6-2/TRBV6-3	TRBD1	TRBJ2-3	CASSYGQGAPLIGTQYF	TGTGCCAGCAGTTATGGGCAGGGGGCCCCCTTAATCGGTACGCAGTATTTT
many	TRBV6-2/TRBV6-3	TRBD2	TRBJ2-5	CASSYSAGVGKETQYF	TGTGCCAGCAGTTACTCGGCGGGAGTCGGTAAAGAGACCCAGTACTTC
-	TRBV2	-	TRBJ1-4	CASNRNNEKLFF	TGTGCCAGCAACAGGAATAATGAAAAACTGTTTTTT
few	TRBV5-4	-	TRBJ2-3	CASSLPGIDTQYF	TGTGCCAGCAGCTTACCAGGGATAGATACGCAGTATTTT
once	TRBV29-1	-	TRBJ2-1	CSVRSLTEQFF	TGCAGCGTCCGTTCGCTAACCGAGCAGTTCTTC
-	TRBV18	-	TRBJ2-5	CASSRGNTQETQYF	TGTGCCAGCTCACGAGGCAACACGCAAGAGACCCAGTACTTC
-	TRBV7-9	-	TRBJ2-1	CASSLVGTGGGEQFF	TGTGCCAGCAGCTTAGTCGGGACTGGCGGCGGTGAGCAGTTCTTC
-	TRBV19	-	TRBJ1-1	CASSVGGSEAFF	TGTGCCAGTAGCGTAGGGGGTTCTGAAGCTTTCTTT
-	TRBV5-6	-	TRBJ2-2	CASSSQGWANTGELFF	TGTGCCAGCAGCTCCCAGGGGTGGGCGAACACCGGGGAGCTGTTTTTT
few	TRBV20-1	TRBD2	TRBJ2-1	CSASAGTSGYNEQFF	TGCAGTGCTAGTGCCGGGACTAGCGGGTACAATGAGCAGTTCTTC
-	TRBV9	-	TRBJ2-2	CASSPRGEGRTGELFF	TGTGCCAGCAGCCCTAGGGGGGAGGGCAGGACCGGGGAGCTGTTTTTT
-	TRBV5-4	TRBD1	TRBJ2-2	CASSLVAGGNGELFF	TGTGCCAGCAGCTTGGTTGCAGGGGGCAACGGGGAGCTGTTTTTT
-	TRBV3-1/TRBV3-2	TRBD1	TRBJ1-2	CASSRTGVYGYTF	TGTGCCAGCAGCCGGACAGGGGTCTATGGCTACACCTTC
-	TRBV7-2	-	TRBJ2-5	CASSLGRRAETQYF	TGTGCCAGCAGCTTAGGGCGGAGGGCAGAGACCCAGTACTTC
-	TRBV28	TRBD1	TRBJ2-2	CASGRTGGNGELFF	TGTGCCAGCGGCCGAACAGGGGGGAACGGGGAGCTGTTTTTT
-	TRBV10-3	TRBD1	TRBJ1-1	CAISGQGMNTEAFF	TGTGCCATCAGTGGACAGGGAATGAACACTGAAGCTTTCTTT
-	TRBV11-3	-	TRBJ1-4	CASSLDFRGEKLFF	TGTGCCAGCAGCTTAGACTTCAGGGGAGAAAAACTGTTTTTT
once	TRBV19	TRBD2	TRBJ2-1	CASSNPRGMAGAWNEQFF	TGTGCCAGTAGTAACCCCCGTGGGATGGCGGGAGCCTGGAATGAGCAGTTCTTC
-	TRBV5-4	-	TRBJ2-1	CASTSSIGNEQFF	TGTGCCAGCACGTCTAGTATTGGGAATGAGCAGTTCTTC
once	TRBV29-1	-	TRBJ2-2	CSGRGNTGELFF	TGCAGCGGCCGGGGGAACACCGGGGAGCTGTTTTTT